These 3 T cell receptor beta chains share one sample of origin, sequenced in a study of response to subunit inactivated influenza vaccine. MiXCR was run by TCRdb on the RT-PCR reads, yielding one entry per CDR3 protein. The sample includes roughly 790,000 distinct CDR3 sequences, around 20% of them seen just once. Sample: PBMCs from blood, taken roughly 5 days after vaccination. Receptors were obtained from a man aged 50 to 59 who received an inactivated influenza vaccine.

This chain connects TRBV20-1 to TRBJ2-3, with D perhaps TRBD2 (6 bases). Trimming shortened V by 4 bases and J by 0 bases, and 17 bases separated the two germline ends. The CDR3 contains 16 residues. Germline CDR1 and CDR2: DFQATT and SNEGSKA (reference sequence). CDR3 protein: CSANRLRGSSTDTQYF. In DNA form, the CDR3 reads TGCAGTGCTAACCGTCTCCGGGGGAGTAGCACAGATACGCAGTATTTT.

The chain couples TRBV28 to TRBJ2-5; D remains ambiguous. The V gene's germline CDR1 is MDHEN and CDR2 SYDVKM. Deletions cut 3 bases from V and 2 bases from J, with 10 bases between. This CDR3 comprises 14 residues. In DNA form, the CDR3 reads TGTGCCAGCAGTTTTTCCGGACGGCAAGAGACCCAGTACTTC. It yields the protein CASSFSGRQETQYF.

The chain combines TRBV29-1 with TRBJ2-2, with 13 positions matching TRBD2. Germline V gene data show CDR1 as SQVTM and CDR2 as ANQGSEA. The CDR3 is 19 residues long. V lost 4 bases, J lost 0 bases, and 11 bases stayed unmatched. DNA for the CDR3: TGCAGCGTTGCTGGACTAGCGGGAGTCCTGAGGCCGAACACCGGGGAGCTGTTTTTT. Translated, it gives CSVAGLAGVLRPNTGELFF.